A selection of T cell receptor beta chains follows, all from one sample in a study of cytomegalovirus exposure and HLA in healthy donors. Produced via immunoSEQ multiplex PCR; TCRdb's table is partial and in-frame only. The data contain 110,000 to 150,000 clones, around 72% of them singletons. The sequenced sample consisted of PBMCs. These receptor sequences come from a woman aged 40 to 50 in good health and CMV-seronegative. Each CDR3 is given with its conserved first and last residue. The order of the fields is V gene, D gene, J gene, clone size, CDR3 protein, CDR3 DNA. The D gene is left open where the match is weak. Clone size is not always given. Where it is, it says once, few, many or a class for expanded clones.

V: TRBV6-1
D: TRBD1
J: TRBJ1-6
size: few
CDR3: CASSGDSNSPLHF
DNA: TGTGCCAGCAGTGGGGACAGTAATTCACCCCTCCACTTT

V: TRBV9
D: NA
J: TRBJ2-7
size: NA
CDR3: CASSADTDYEQYF
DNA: TGTGCCAGCAGCGCGGACACAGACTACGAGCAGTACTTC

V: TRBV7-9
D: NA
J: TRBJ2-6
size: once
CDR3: CASRVSGAGANVLTF
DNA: TGTGCCAGCAGGGTTTCAGGGGCTGGGGCCAACGTCCTGACTTTC

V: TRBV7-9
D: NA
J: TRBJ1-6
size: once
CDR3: CASSETKSQSLHF
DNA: TGTGCCAGCAGCGAGACCAAATCACAGAGCCTCCACTTT

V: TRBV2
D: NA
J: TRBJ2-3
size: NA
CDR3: CASSGNWDKRRTDTQYF
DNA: TGTGCCAGCAGTGGCAACTGGGACAAGAGGCGGACAGATACGCAGTATTTT

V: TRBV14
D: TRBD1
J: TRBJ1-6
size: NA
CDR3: CASSPGTDYYNSPLHF
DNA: TGTGCCAGCAGCCCCGGGACAGACTATTATAATTCACCCCTCCACTTT

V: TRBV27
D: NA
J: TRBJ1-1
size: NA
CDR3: CASMTGVFGTEAFF
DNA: TGTGCCAGCATGACCGGGGTATTTGGGACTGAAGCTTTCTTT

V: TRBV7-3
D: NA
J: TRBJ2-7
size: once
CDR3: CASSLTTGREQYF
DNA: TGTGCCAGCAGCTTGACTACCGGGCGCGAGCAGTACTTC

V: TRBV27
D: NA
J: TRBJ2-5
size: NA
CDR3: CASSPGGTVSLVTQYF
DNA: TGTGCCAGCAGCCCTGGGGGGACCGTATCATTGGTGACCCAGTACTTC

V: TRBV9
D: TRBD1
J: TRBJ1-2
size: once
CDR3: CASSDTGVRGYTF
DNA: TGTGCCAGCAGCGACACAGGGGTCCGCGGCTACACCTTC

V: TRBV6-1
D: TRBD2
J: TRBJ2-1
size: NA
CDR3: CASRHAGGSNNEQFF
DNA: TGTGCCAGCAGACACGCCGGGGGGTCGAACAATGAGCAGTTCTTC

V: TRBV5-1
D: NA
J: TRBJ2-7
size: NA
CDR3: CASSLAPGTTAYEQYF
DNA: TGCGCCAGCAGCTTGGCCCCGGGGACAACTGCCTACGAGCAGTACTTC

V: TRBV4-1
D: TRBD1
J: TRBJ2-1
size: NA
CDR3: CASSPRQGTYNEQFF
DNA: TGCGCCAGCAGCCCCAGACAGGGGACCTACAATGAGCAGTTCTTC

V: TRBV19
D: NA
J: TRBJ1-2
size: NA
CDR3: CASSKGTRGGYTF
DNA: TGTGCCAGTAGTAAAGGAACACGCGGTGGCTACACCTTC

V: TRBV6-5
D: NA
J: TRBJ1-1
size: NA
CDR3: CASITRGQDAEAFF
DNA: TGTGCCAGCATCACCAGGGGCCAGGACGCTGAAGCTTTCTTT

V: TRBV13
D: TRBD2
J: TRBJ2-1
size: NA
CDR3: CASSPVWGEGNEQFF
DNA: TGTGCCAGCAGCCCCGTCTGGGGGGAGGGCAATGAGCAGTTCTTC

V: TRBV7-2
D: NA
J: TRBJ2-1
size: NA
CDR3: CASSPGAGTYNEQFF
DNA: TGTGCCAGCAGCCCTGGGGCAGGGACTTACAATGAGCAGTTCTTC

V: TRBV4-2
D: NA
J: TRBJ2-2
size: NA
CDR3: CASSYSGTQNTGELFF
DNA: TGTGCCAGCAGCTATTCCGGGACACAGAACACCGGGGAGCTGTTTTTT

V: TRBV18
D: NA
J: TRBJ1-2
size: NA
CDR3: CASSQTSGSLYGYTF
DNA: TGTGCCAGCTCCCAAACTTCGGGGTCCCTCTATGGCTACACCTTC

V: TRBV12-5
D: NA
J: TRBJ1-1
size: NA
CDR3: CASGLTTARRDSRGTEAFF
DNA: TGTGCTAGTGGTTTGACAACAGCAAGGCGGGACTCTAGGGGCACTGAAGCTTTCTTT

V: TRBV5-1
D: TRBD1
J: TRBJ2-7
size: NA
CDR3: CASSLEGTVSYEQYF
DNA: TGCGCCAGCAGCTTGGAAGGGACAGTCTCCTACGAGCAGTACTTC

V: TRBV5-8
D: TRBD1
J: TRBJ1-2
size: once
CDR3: CASSFTGTDYGYTF
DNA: TGTGCCAGCAGTTTTACCGGGACAGACTATGGCTACACCTTC